The TCR beta chain described here comes from a study of blood T cell repertoires in COVID-19 (dated by TCRdb to 2019 to 2021). At the level of the whole study: Samples from collaborators originated in the United States, Italy and Spain and spanned both the acute and convalescent phases of COVID-19. The prospective study material was composed of cDNA or gDNA derived from T cells, B-cell-depleted T cells, or PBMCs. Deeply sampled blood TCRbeta repertoires from subjects exposed to, actively infected with, or recovered from COVID-19 were included in the dataset. The repertoires were made available in a free public database intended to serve as a resource for research on the immune response to SARS-CoV-2. Samples came from the ongoing ImmuneRACE study (first 160 participants) plus 1,254 subjects from 6 global collaborators. A de-identified subject ID, COVID-19 status, age in years and sex were almost always included in the sample metadata. Where available, HLA class I and class II types were obtained from metadata supplied by the sample provider rather than from assay-based typing. The full study reports these points: How much clinical and demographic metadata was included differed by source and by participant, and the metadata was provided uncurated.

With respect to this clone: Its target antigen remains unknown. There are no base qualities to consult, and no much larger clone falls within one base.

Relative to germline, V is 4 bases shorter and J is 0 bases shorter, with 12 bases between their ends. The germline V gene yields MNHNS for CDR1 and SASEGT for CDR2. The CDR3 runs 16 amino acids, cysteine and phenylalanine included. Just the 48-base CDR3 DNA is kept, in frame starting at base 1. Enrolling through a virtual design, the prospective study's participants ranged in age from roughly 18 to 95 years and lived across 20 to 30 United States geographic areas. Cohort assignment in the prospective study relied on participant-reported clinical history from a screening survey and a study questionnaire. Exposed participants had been in contact with someone with a PCR-confirmed or clinician-diagnosed COVID-19 case within 2 weeks of study entry. Each participant in the prospective study had whole blood, serum and a nasopharyngeal or oropharyngeal swab collected by mobile phlebotomists. Participants in the prospective study had the option to provide additional blood draws and questionnaires over a roughly 2-month period. Prospective study blood samples were shipped either frozen or at room temperature before DNA extraction.

TCRbeta CDR3 regions were amplified from genomic DNA by means of the immunoSEQ Assay, a bias-controlled multiplex PCR. On the study's bioinformatics: The number of nucleated cells in each sample was estimated from the amplification of reference gene primers within the assay. Sequence reads were collapsed and filtered to measure the absolute abundance of every unique TCRbeta CDR3 rearrangement. Productive Simpson clonality was computed per sample as the square root of Simpson's diversity index over productive rearrangements. TCRdb mirrors the immuneACCESS table, restricted to in-frame sequences. Some clones are absent from its copies; in checked studies, under half trace to an unresolved V gene, and the reason for the others is unknown. Clone size and the V and J calls come from that table; the DNA yielded D and trimming. For this sample there are fewer than 250,000 clones; roughly 85% appear just once. Of the sample, about 3.6% falls within the top ten clones.

Material for sequencing was PBMCs or T cells enriched from blood (not recorded which). The clonotype comes from a woman aged 40 to 50 who had been exposed to COVID-19. The sequence is built from TRBV6-1 and TRBJ1-4; the D gene identity is not certain. Here the CDR3 is given as CASSALPSSTNEKLFF. The DNA sequence follows: TGTGCCAGCAGTGCCCTCCCGTCTTCAACTAATGAAAAACTGTTTTTT.